The 29 T cell receptor beta chains below were found in one sample sequenced in a study of blood T cell repertoires in COVID-19. Generated by immunoSEQ multiplex PCR, the TCRdb table keeps only in-frame clones and is missing some. The data hold 200,000 to 250,000 clones, with just under 90% observed a single time. Sequencing was done on a sample of peripheral blood. Source of these receptors: a man aged 30 to 39 with COVID-19, enrolled during active disease.

J is TRBJ2-1 and V is TRBV6-5, with 9 bases lining up with TRBD1. Looked up from germline, CDR1 is MNHEY and CDR2 is SVGAGI. Trimming removed 6 bases from V and 7 bases from J; junction bases left unmatched: 10. The CDR3 consists of 15 residues. CDR3 coding DNA: TGTGCCAGCAGCCGAACAGGGGGCAGAGGGAATGAGCAGTTCTTC. This encodes CASSRTGGRGNEQFF.

CDR3 region: CASSYDRVGGNTIYF. The CDR3 DNA sequence: TGTGCCAGCAGTTACGACAGGGTGGGTGGAAACACCATATATTTT. The chain recombines TRBV6-5 with TRBJ1-3; 7 bases line up with TRBD1. After removal of 2 bases from V and 3 bases from J, the junction contained 4 bases not matched to a gene. The CDR3 is made up of 15 amino acids. Germline assignment: CDR1 MNHEY and CDR2 SVGAGI.

The V call is TRBV4-1, the J call TRBJ2-1, with 11 bases that match TRBD2. This CDR3 is built from 15 residues. V gave up 4 bases and J gave up 2 bases; unmatched junction bases: 1. Germline V gene data show CDR1 as MGHRA and CDR2 as YSYEKL. CDR3 coding DNA: TGCGCCAGCAGCCCGGGACTAGCGGCCTACAATGAGCAGTTCTTC. Its protein is CASSPGLAAYNEQFF.

A remark on this clone: The sample holds other DNA sequences that translate to the same CDR3. The V call is TRBV27, the J call TRBJ2-7; tentative D call: TRBD1 (8 bases). Germline lookup yields CDR1 MNHEY and CDR2 SMNVEV (reference sequence). CDR3 length: 15 residues. Trimming removed 2 bases at V and 0 bases at J, with 11 bases between. CDR3 nucleotides: TGTGCCAGCAGTTTAAGCGGGACAGGCTCCTACGAGCAGTACTTC. It yields the protein CASSLSGTGSYEQYF.

The chain has TRBV5-1 and TRBJ1-1; D is unclear. CDR3 size: 13 residues. The V gene's germline CDR1 is SGHRS and CDR2 YFSETQ. Trimming pared 1 base from V and 4 bases from J, leaving 8 bases between. The CDR3 loop is CASSLYPGTEAFF. The CDR3 DNA reads as TGCGCCAGCAGCTTGTACCCGGGCACTGAAGCTTTCTTT. Variable domain in full (rest from reference TRBV5-1 and TRBJ1-1): KAGVTQTPRYLIKTRGQQVTLSCSPISGHRSVSWYQQTPGQGLQFLFEYFSETQRNKGNFPGRFSGRQFSNSRSEMNVSTLELGDSALYLCASSLYPGTEAFFGQGTRLTVV.

This sequence joins TRBV3-1 (or the pseudogene TRBV3-2) and TRBJ1-1; the D gene is possibly TRBD1 (5 bases). The germline V gene encodes CDR1 LGHDT and CDR2 YNNKEL (reference sequence). V gave up 4 bases and J gave up 4 bases, with 16 bases separating them. The CDR3 is made up of 15 amino acids. The CDR3 bases are TGTGCCAGCAGCCGGGGGGATCGTGACAGCACTGAAGCTTTCTTT. It codes for CASSRGDRDSTEAFF.

The table lists this clone with a count of one. This sequence joins TRBV6-4 and TRBJ2-3, with a weak D call TRBD1 (6 bases). The CDR3 is 12 amino acids. The germline V gene has CDR1 MRHNA and CDR2 SNTAGT. The DNA of the CDR3 is TGTCCTTTCAGGGGCCCCACAGATACGCAGTATTTT. This sequence encodes CPFRGPTDTQYF.

V is TRBV2 and J is TRBJ2-5; D perhaps matches TRBD1 (5 bases). Germline V gives CDR1 SNHLY, CDR2 FYNNEI. The germline V and J ends were trimmed by 6 bases and 1 base, with 12 bases remaining between them. This CDR3 is built from 14 residues. DNA of the CDR3: TGTGCCAGCAGCCCGACAGAAGTCCAAGAGACCCAGTACTTC. Protein sequence: CASSPTEVQETQYF.

The chain is built from TRBV10-3 and TRBJ1-5, with D possibly TRBD1 on 5 matching bases. Germline V gene sequence: CDR1 ENHRY, CDR2 SYGVKD. V lost 1 base and J 4 bases, leaving 11 bases between the germline ends. CDR3 length equals 15 residues. CDR3 residues: CAISEWQGENQPQHF. The CDR3 DNA sequence: TGTGCCATCAGTGAGTGGCAGGGTGAAAATCAGCCCCAGCATTTT.

The V and J genes are TRBV11-2 and TRBJ2-7; possibly TRBD1 for D (6 bases). CDR3 length equals 14 residues. Looked up from germline, CDR1 is SGHAT and CDR2 is FQNNGV. Trimming cost V 1 base and J 4 bases, with 11 bases left between them. CDR3 sequence reads: CASSLGRGQYEQYF. Written as DNA, the CDR3 is TGTGCCAGCAGCTTAGGCAGGGGCCAATACGAGCAGTACTTC. Supplemented by reference TRBV11-2 and TRBJ2-7, the full variable domain reads EAGVAQSPRYKIIEKRQSVAFWCNPISGHATLYWYQQILGQGPKLLIQFQNNGVVDDSQLPKDRFSAERLKGVDSTLKIQPAKLEDSAVYLCASSLGRGQYEQYFGPGTRLTVT.

V gene TRBV28 combines with J gene TRBJ2-1; 9 bases align to TRBD1. The ends lost 5 bases at V and 7 bases at J; junction bases unmatched: 9. CDR1 MDHEN and CDR2 SYDVKM come from the germline V gene. The CDR3 contains 15 residues. This CDR3 is CASSTPGQGWNEQFF. The CDR3 coding sequence is TGTGCCAGCAGTACACCGGGACAGGGTTGGAATGAGCAGTTCTTC.

This sequence joins TRBV6-1 and TRBJ2-7; tentatively, D is TRBD1 (5 bases). The V gene's germline CDR1 is MNHNS and CDR2 SASEGT. This CDR3 is built from 13 residues. V was clipped by 2 bases and J by 3 bases, with 8 bases between them. DNA of the CDR3: TGTGCCAGCAGTGAAACAGGACGCTACGAGCAGTACTTC. Amino acids: CASSETGRYEQYF.

The J gene is TRBJ2-7, the V gene TRBV5-1; 10 bases are shared with TRBD2. In germline, CDR1 is SGHRS, CDR2 YFSETQ. The V segment lost 5 bases and the J segment 1 base; nucleotides outside the gene matches: 15. The CDR3 covers 18 residues. CDR3 protein: CASRPQLAGRALSYEQYF. In DNA form, the CDR3 reads TGCGCCAGCAGACCCCAACTAGCGGGAAGAGCCCTGTCCTACGAGCAGTACTTC. Full variable domain (outside the CDR3, taken from reference TRBV5-1 and TRBJ2-7): KAGVTQTPRYLIKTRGQQVTLSCSPISGHRSVSWYQQTPGQGLQFLFEYFSETQRNKGNFPGRFSGRQFSNSRSEMNVSTLELGDSALYLCASRPQLAGRALSYEQYFGPGTRLTVT.

The V call is TRBV11-2, the J call TRBJ2-7; 12 nucleotides line up with TRBD2. The CDR3 extends over 16 amino acids. Germline V gives CDR1 SGHAT, CDR2 FQNNGV. V trimming: 0 bases; J trimming: 6 bases; junction bases outside the gene matches: 6. CDR3: CASSLEGLAGQREQYF. CDR3 nucleotide sequence: TGTGCCAGCAGCTTAGAGGGACTAGCGGGCCAGCGCGAGCAGTACTTC.

This rearrangement joins TRBV23-1 to TRBJ2-1; no definite D call. TRBV23-1 is placed among ORFs of uncertain function. The CDR3 contains 20 residues. Trimming shortened V by 0 bases and J by 3 bases, and 24 bases separated the two germline ends. The CDR3, as DNA: TGCGCCAGCAGTCAATCCCTCGTGTCTACTCGCCTCTTCTTCTACAATGAGCAGTTCTTC. It is translated as CASSQSLVSTRLFFYNEQFF.

There are a few counts of this clone. The chain links TRBV18 to TRBJ1-2; TRBD1 matches 10 bases. The CDR3 is 14 amino acids. Trimming at V came to 3 bases and at J to 7 bases, leaving 5 bases not matched to a gene. Germline V gene sequence: CDR1 KGHSH, CDR2 LQKENI. The CDR3 DNA follows: TGTGCCAGCTCACCCGCGGGACAGGGGCTTGGCTACACCTTC. This translates into CASSPAGQGLGYTF.

V usage is TRBV7-6 and J usage is TRBJ1-2; 8 positions agree with TRBD1. Looked up from germline, CDR1 is SGHVS and CDR2 is FNYEAQ. The V and J ends lost 3 bases and 6 bases, in that order; junction bases with no gene match: 6. The CDR3 is made up of 14 amino acids. The CDR3 region is CASSFDRGGDGYTF. The CDR3 DNA reads as TGTGCCAGCAGCTTTGACAGGGGCGGAGATGGCTACACCTTC.

The CDR3 DNA is TGTGCCAGCAGTGAGGGGGGCTATGGCTACACCTTC. Its protein is CASSEGGYGYTF. This chain links TRBV2 with TRBJ1-2; D might be TRBD1 (5 bases). The CDR3 consists of 12 residues. Germline CDR1 is SNHLY and CDR2 is FYNNEI. Trimming removed 3 bases at V and 4 bases at J, with 6 bases between.

The V call is TRBV19, the J call TRBJ1-4; maybe TRBD1 (5 bases). Trimming left V 7 bases short and J 0 bases short, with 12 bases between. This CDR3 is built from 15 residues. CDR1 and CDR2 from the germline V gene are LNHDA and SQIVND (reference sequence). CDR3: CASIPGDSTNEKLFF. CDR3 nucleotide sequence: TGTGCCAGTATACCGGGGGATTCAACTAATGAAAAACTGTTTTTT.

This clone was detected once. The V and J genes are TRBV3-1 (or the pseudogene TRBV3-2) and TRBJ1-6; tentatively, D is TRBD1 (6 bases). CDR3 size: 15 residues. Trimming removed 0 bases from V and 7 bases from J, with 10 bases in between. The germline V gene encodes CDR1 LGHDT and CDR2 YNNKEL (reference sequence). CDR3 loop: CASSQDGQGNSPLHF. DNA for the CDR3: TGTGCCAGCAGCCAAGACGGCCAGGGGAATTCACCCCTCCACTTT.

The rearrangement links TRBV7-8 to TRBJ1-2, with 7 positions matching TRBD1. With 5 bases clipped from V and 8 bases from J, the junction kept 8 bases outside the gene matches. The CDR3 extends over 13 amino acids. CDR1 is SGHVS, CDR2 FQNEAQ, per germline. CDR3 sequence reads: CASSLGTVGGYTF. CDR3 DNA sequence: TGTGCCAGCAGCCTAGGGACAGTGGGAGGCTACACCTTC.

J is TRBJ1-4 and V is TRBV7-6; D perhaps matches TRBD1 (5 bases). In germline, CDR1 is SGHVS, CDR2 FNYEAQ. Trimming took 5 bases from V and 0 from J, leaving 16 bases between them. The CDR3 is 17 amino acids. DNA of the CDR3: TGTGCCAGCAGCCCGTGGGGGGTGGGCGCAACTAATGAAAAACTGTTTTTT. Amino acids: CASSPWGVGATNEKLFF. Combining the CDR3 with reference TRBV7-6 and TRBJ1-4 gives the whole variable domain GAGVSQSPRYKVTKRGQDVALRCDPISGHVSLYWYRQALGQGPEFLTYFNYEAQQDKSGLPNDRFSAERPEGSISTLTIQRTEQRDSAMYRCASSPWGVGATNEKLFFGSGTQLSVL.

The chain has TRBV7-2 and TRBJ2-2, with D possibly matching TRBD1 (5 bases). Trimming left V 1 base short and J 5 bases short, with 8 bases between. This CDR3 has 14 amino acids. Germline CDR1 SGHTA, CDR2 FQGNSA. In DNA form, the CDR3 reads TGTGCCAGCAGCTTAGGGTCAGGGACCGGGGAGCTGTTTTTT. Translation gives CASSLGSGTGELFF.

The V gene is TRBV27, the J gene TRBJ1-2, with no clear D. Deletions cut 2 bases from V and 4 bases from J, with 20 bases between. This CDR3 region has 17 residues. The germline V gene encodes CDR1 MNHEY and CDR2 SMNVEV (reference sequence). The CDR3 bases are TGTGCCAGCAGTTTAACGGCTATTGGCAGGTTAAGCTATGGCTACACCTTC. This codes for CASSLTAIGRLSYGYTF.

The V call is TRBV28, the J call TRBJ1-5; 7 nucleotides align to TRBD1. The V gene's germline CDR1 is MDHEN and CDR2 SYDVKM. CDR3 length: 15 residues. The ends lost 1 base at V and 4 bases at J; junction bases unmatched: 4. CDR3 coding DNA: TGTGCCAGCAGTTTATCAGGCAGGGGGAATCAGCCCCAGCATTTT. This sequence encodes CASSLSGRGNQPQHF.

This clone came up once. The rearrangement joins TRBV4-3 to TRBJ2-1; 9 bases match TRBD2. Germline V lookup: CDR1 LGHNA, CDR2 YSLEER. The CDR3 contains 15 residues. Losses at the gene ends were 6 bases for V and 5 bases for J; bases not matched to a gene: 8. CDR3 protein: CASSLLAGANNEQFF. The CDR3 DNA reads as TGCGCCAGCAGTTTACTAGCGGGCGCGAACAATGAGCAGTTCTTC.

V gene TRBV7-2 combines with J gene TRBJ2-3, with 7 bases aligning to TRBD2. CDR3 length: 15 residues. Trimming removed 5 bases from V and 7 bases from J; junction bases left unmatched: 12. Germline CDR1 and CDR2: SGHTA and FQGNSA. This CDR3 is CASSKMGGGRNTQYF. The CDR3 nucleotides are TGTGCCAGCAGCAAGATGGGGGGAGGGCGGAATACGCAGTATTTT.

V gene TRBV18 combines with J gene TRBJ2-7, with 8 nucleotides matching TRBD1. Germline V CDR1 and CDR2: KGHSH, LQKENI. This CDR3 spans 14 amino acids. Losses at the gene ends were 3 bases for V and 5 bases for J; bases not matched to a gene: 6. Written as DNA, the CDR3 is TGTGCCAGCTCACCCCCAGGGGGCCTGAACGAGCAGTACTTC. Its protein is CASSPPGGLNEQYF.

The CDR3 sequence is CAISTSMTGENEQYF. The CDR3 DNA is TGTGCCATCAGCACCTCTATGACAGGGGAAAACGAGCAGTACTTC. The rearrangement uses TRBV10-3 and TRBJ2-7, with 8 bases matching TRBD1. The V gene's germline CDR1 is ENHRY and CDR2 SYGVKD. The CDR3 length is 15 residues. The trim removed 6 bases at V and 5 bases at J, leaving 12 bases unmatched.